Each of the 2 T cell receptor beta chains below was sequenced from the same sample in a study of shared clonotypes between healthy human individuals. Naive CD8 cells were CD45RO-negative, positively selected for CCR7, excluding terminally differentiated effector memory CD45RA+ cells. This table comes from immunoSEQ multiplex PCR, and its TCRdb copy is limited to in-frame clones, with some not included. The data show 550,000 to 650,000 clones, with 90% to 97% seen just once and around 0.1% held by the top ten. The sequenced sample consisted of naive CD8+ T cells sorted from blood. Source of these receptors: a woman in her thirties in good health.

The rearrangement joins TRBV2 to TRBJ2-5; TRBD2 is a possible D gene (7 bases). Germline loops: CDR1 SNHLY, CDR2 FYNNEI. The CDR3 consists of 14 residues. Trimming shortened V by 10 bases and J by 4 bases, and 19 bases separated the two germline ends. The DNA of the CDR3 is TGTGCCACCCGATGGGGGGGGCTTTCAGAGACCCAGTACTTC. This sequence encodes CATRWGGLSETQYF.

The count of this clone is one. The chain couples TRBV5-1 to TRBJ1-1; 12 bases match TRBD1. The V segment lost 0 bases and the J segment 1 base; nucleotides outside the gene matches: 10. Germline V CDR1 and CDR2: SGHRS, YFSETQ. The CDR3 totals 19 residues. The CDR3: CASSLAPLGQGAPNTEAFF. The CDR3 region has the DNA TGCGCCAGCAGCTTGGCCCCCCTGGGACAGGGGGCTCCGAACACTGAAGCTTTCTTT.